A single sample gave rise to the 32 T cell receptor beta chains below, sequenced in a study of blood T cells in healthy people across ages (dated by TCRdb to about 2015). Libraries were prepared through 5' RACE. Sequencing instrument: Illumina HiSeq 2500. A second PCR of about 7 to 12 cycles was run with a J-beta primer mix and a sample-barcoded 5' primer. TCRdb ran its own pipeline on the public reads, namely fastp trimming at Q25 and MiXCR clone calling, and kept in-frame beta chains. Each record represents a unique CDR3 protein, reported with the most common genes and DNA among its rows. The sample has around 700,000 distinct CDR3 sequences on record, roughly 25% of them singletons. 9.4% of the sample goes to the ten largest clones. These data were also filed under a second study, of T cells of mothers and their children.

Source material: blood. These receptors all come from a boy between 10 and 17 years old in good health.

This clonotype has more than one count but fewer than ten. The chain combines TRBV27 with TRBJ2-1, with D perhaps matching TRBD1 or TRBD2 (5 bases each). V was cut by 3 bases and J by 1 base, with 10 bases left in between. The CDR3 contains 15 residues. Germline V lookup: CDR1 MNHEY, CDR2 SMNVEV (reference sequence). CDR3 in amino acids: CASSFPGTSYNEQFF. In DNA, the CDR3 is TGTGCCAGCAGTTTTCCAGGGACGTCCTACAATGAGCAGTTCTTC.

This chain joins TRBV4-1 and TRBJ2-7; 8 bases are shared with TRBD1. The length of the CDR3 is 15 residues. With 2 bases clipped from V and 2 bases from J, the junction kept 5 bases outside the gene matches. From germline, CDR1 is MGHRA and CDR2 YSYEKL. Here the CDR3 DNA reads TGCGCCAGCAGCCAATATCCGGACAGGGCCTACGAGCAGTACTTC. The encoded protein is CASSQYPDRAYEQYF.

The sample holds a few counts of this clonotype. This rearrangement joins TRBV5-1 to TRBJ2-5; weak D call: TRBD2 (6 bases). The ends were cut back, 2 bases at V and 5 bases at J, with 13 bases in the middle. From germline, CDR1 is SGHRS and CDR2 YFSETQ. The CDR3 runs 14 residues. The CDR3 protein is CASSFSGTSETQYF. Written as DNA, the CDR3 is TGCGCCAGCAGCTTCTCCGGGACTTCGGAGACCCAGTACTTC.

This clonotype was observed a handful of times. This sequence joins TRBV9 and TRBJ2-5; D gene unclear. The DNA end is more similar to TRBJ2-1, so the J call may be wrong. Germline CDR1 SGDLS, CDR2 YYNGEE. The CDR3 runs 16 residues. The CDR3 here is CASSGYDLRNEDEQFF. The CDR3 DNA reads TGTGCCAGCAGCGGTTATGACCTACGGAATGAGGATGAGCAGTTCTTC.

The rearrangement links TRBV5-1 to TRBJ1-1, with D tentatively TRBD1 (5 bases). Trimming shortened V by 0 bases and J by 6 bases, and 12 bases separated the two germline ends. CDR3 size: 14 residues. Germline values: CDR1 SGHRS, CDR2 YFSETQ. The CDR3 nucleotides read TGCGCCAGCAGCTTGGAAGGGGTTGGAGCTGAAGCTTTCTTT. Protein product: CASSLEGVGAEAFF.

In regard to this clonotype: An end of the junction differs from the germline gene, which may be a read error. This chain connects TRBV4-1 to TRBJ2-3; possibly TRBD1 for D (6 bases). CDR1 MGHRA and CDR2 YSYEKL come from the germline V gene. The CDR3 runs 15 residues. CDR3 nucleotides: TGCGCCAGCAGCTCCCGGGACACCTGGCCAGACACGCAGTATTTT. This gives the protein CASSSRDTWPDTQYF.

The genes are TRBV7-2 and TRBJ2-5; TRBD1 matches 11 bases. The V gene end was trimmed by 5 bases and the J gene end by 7 bases; junction bases not matched to a gene: 9. Germline-derived CDR1 and CDR2 are SGHTA and FQGNSA. The CDR3 is 15 residues long. The CDR3 reads CASSRLDRGPGTQYF. CDR3 nucleotide sequence: TGTGCCAGCAGCCGCCTGGACAGGGGGCCGGGGACCCAGTACTTC. Looking up the rest from reference TRBV7-2 and TRBJ2-5 gives the full variable domain: GAGVSQSPSNKVTEKGKDVELRCDPISGHTALYWYRQSLGQGLEFLIYFQGNSAPDKSGLPSDRFSAERTGGSVSTLTIQRTQQEDSAVYLCASSRLDRGPGTQYFGPGTRLLVL.

This chain links TRBV11-2 with TRBJ2-4, with D tentatively TRBD2 (5 bases). CDR1 and CDR2 from the germline V gene are SGHAT and FQNNGV. V dropped 0 bases and J dropped 0 bases, with 12 bases sitting between them. This CDR3 spans 17 amino acids. The CDR3 reads CASSLDREGLAKNIQYF. The DNA of the CDR3 is TGTGCCAGCAGCTTAGATCGGGAAGGGCTAGCCAAAAACATTCAGTACTTC.

In this sample, this clonotype turned up a few times. The chain employs TRBV28 and TRBJ1-1; D call uncertain. This CDR3 has 11 amino acids. The ends were cut back, 5 bases at V and 6 bases at J, with 7 bases in the middle. CDR1 and CDR2 (germline): MDHEN, SYDVKM. For the CDR3, the DNA is TGTGCCAGCAGTATGTGGGCTGAAGCTTTCTTT. Its protein is CASSMWAEAFF.

This clonotype was recorded a few times. V and J are TRBV27 and TRBJ2-5, with D perhaps matching TRBD2 (6 bases). TRBJ2-1 matches the DNA end more closely, so the J call is doubtful. CDR3 size: 16 residues. From germline, CDR1 is MNHEY and CDR2 SMNVEV (reference sequence). CDR3 DNA: TGTGCCAGCAGTTTAGAGGGCGGAGGGCTAAACAATGAGCAGTTCTTC. Translation: CASSLEGGGLNNEQFF.

This clonotype was observed a few times. The chain recombines TRBV29-1 with TRBJ2-5; 14 bases align to TRBD2. TRBJ2-1 matches the DNA end more closely, so the J call is doubtful. From germline, CDR1 is SQVTM and CDR2 ANQGSEA. The CDR3 extends over 15 amino acids. Written as DNA, the CDR3 is TGCAGCGCCGAGGGGGGACTAGCGGGAGTAGGAGAGCAGTTCTTC. It is translated as CSAEGGLAGVGEQFF.

This clonotype was observed a handful of times. The rearrangement links TRBV4-3 to TRBJ2-1; 7 nucleotides align to TRBD1. Germline CDR1 LGHNA, CDR2 YSLEER. The trim removed 1 base at V and 0 bases at J, leaving 6 bases unmatched. The length of the CDR3 is 17 residues. CDR3 bases: TGCGCCAGCAGCCAAGCAGACAGGGCGGGCTCCTACAATGAGCAGTTCTTC. Its protein is CASSQADRAGSYNEQFF.

There are a few counts of this clonotype. The chain employs TRBV12-3 or TRBV12-4 and TRBJ1-1; 7 bases are shared with TRBD1. Unmatched junction bases numbered 0, after V lost 2 bases and J lost 6 bases. The CDR3 is 12 residues long. This chain's CDR3 is CASSLTGAEAFF. In nucleotides, the CDR3 is TGTGCCAGCAGTTTAACAGGGGCTGAAGCTTTCTTT.

This clonotype has more than one count but fewer than ten. This chain joins TRBV5-1 and TRBJ2-3, with 7 bases lining up with TRBD2. Germline-derived CDR1 and CDR2 are SGHRS and YFSETQ. V was clipped by 4 bases and J by 6 bases; unmatched bases: 11. The CDR3 length is 15 residues. DNA for the CDR3: TGCGCCAGCAGCCGTGAGGGAGGGATTGTGGATACGCAGTATTTT. Amino acids: CASSREGGIVDTQYF.

This clonotype was detected a few times. This chain uses TRBV5-1 with TRBJ2-3; no definite D call. CDR3 length equals 14 residues. The germline V gene encodes CDR1 SGHRS and CDR2 YFSETQ. V lost 7 bases and J lost 2, with 14 bases in between. The DNA of the CDR3 is TGCGCCAGCTGCCAAGACTTGCCCACAGATACGCAGTATTTT. Translated, it gives CASCQDLPTDTQYF.

This chain joins TRBV29-1 and TRBJ1-2; D not resolved. The CDR3 has 12 residues. Germline CDR1 reads SQVTM; CDR2 reads ANQGSEA. V gave up 1 base and J gave up 2 bases, with 5 bases separating them. This chain's CDR3 is CSVEVGNYGYTF. CDR3 in DNA: TGCAGCGTTGAAGTGGGGAACTATGGCTACACCTTC.

This clonotype turned up a few times. The chain joins TRBV20-1 to TRBJ1-4; 7 positions match TRBD1. Germline assignment: CDR1 DFQATT and CDR2 SNEGSKA (reference sequence). Unmatched junction bases numbered 8, after V lost 1 base and J lost 6 bases. This CDR3 region has 15 residues. CDR3 in DNA: TGCAGTGCTAGAGTGAGGCAGGGGGAAGATGAAAAACTGTTTTTT. It translates to CSARVRQGEDEKLFF.

In its sample, this clonotype was seen a few times. The genes are TRBV28 and TRBJ2-1, with a tentative D call TRBD2 (5 bases). This CDR3 is 14 amino acids long. The ends were cut back, 6 bases at V and 2 bases at J, with 11 bases in the middle. In germline, CDR1 is MDHEN, CDR2 SYDVKM. CDR3 in DNA: TGTGCCAGCAGGGACTCGAGCGCCTACAATGAGCAGTTCTTC. Translated: CASRDSSAYNEQFF.

The V call is TRBV29-1, the J call TRBJ1-1, with D maybe TRBD1 (5 bases). Between the trimmed V and J ends, which lost 7 bases and 2 bases, there was a span of 14 bases. Germline values: CDR1 SQVTM, CDR2 ANQGSEA. The CDR3 extends over 13 amino acids. DNA for the CDR3: TGCAGCGCTGGGGTACAGGCAAACACTGAAGCTTTCTTT. As protein: CSAGVQANTEAFF. Complete variable domain (other parts from reference TRBV29-1 and TRBJ1-1): SAVISQKPSRDICQRGTSLTIQCQVDSQVTMMFWYRQQPGQSLTLIATANQGSEATYESGFVIDKFPISRPNLTFSTLTVSNMSPEDSSIYLCSAGVQANTEAFFGQGTRLTVV.

V gene TRBV5-1 combines with J gene TRBJ1-2; TRBD1 matches at 7 bases. V trimming: 3 bases; J trimming: 4 bases; junction bases outside the gene matches: 6. CDR1 SGHRS and CDR2 YFSETQ come from the germline V gene. There are 14 residues in the CDR3. The CDR3 sequence: CASSSLTGSYGYTF. For the CDR3, the DNA is TGCGCCAGCAGCTCGTTGACAGGGAGCTATGGCTACACCTTC.

The CDR3 nucleotides read TGTGCCAGCAGTGATAGCGGGAGGGCCATGGAGACCCAGTACTTC. It is translated as CASSDSGRAMETQYF. This chain uses TRBV25-1 with TRBJ2-5; 11 bases are shared with TRBD2. The J segment lost 5 bases and the V segment lost 3 bases, leaving 5 bases of the junction unmatched. The CDR3 spans 15 residues. CDR1 and CDR2 (germline): MGHDK, SYGVNS. The complete variable domain, with remaining parts taken from reference TRBV25-1 and TRBJ2-5, reads EADIYQTPRYLVIGTGKKITLECSQTMGHDKMYWYQQDPGMELHLIHYSYGVNSTEKGDLSSESTVSRIRTEHFPLTLESARPSHTSQYLCASSDSGRAMETQYFGPGTRLLVL.

V gene TRBV19 combines with J gene TRBJ1-2; D unresolved. The CDR3 extends over 14 amino acids. The germline V gene encodes CDR1 LNHDA and CDR2 SQIVND (reference sequence). Trimming cost V 5 bases and J 5 bases, with 15 bases left between them. CDR3 protein: CASSSEVRSYGYTF. In DNA form, the CDR3 reads TGTGCCAGTAGTTCGGAGGTCCGCAGTTATGGCTACACCTTC.

This clonotype was picked up a small number of times. The CDR3 loop reads CASSRRGRPTDTQYF. DNA for the CDR3: TGTGCCAGCAGTCGCCGTGGGCGGCCAACAGATACGCAGTATTTT. This chain uses TRBV12-3 or TRBV12-4 with TRBJ2-3; D remains unclear. There are 15 residues in the CDR3. Deletions cut 5 bases from V and 3 bases from J, with 15 bases between.

This clonotype was seen only a few times. The J gene is TRBJ2-7, the V gene TRBV9; 8 bases are shared with TRBD2. CDR3 length: 14 amino acids. Germline assignment: CDR1 SGDLS and CDR2 YYNGEE. V dropped 0 bases and J dropped 2; count of bases not matched to a gene: 1. CDR3 nucleotide sequence: TGTGCCAGCAGCGTAGGTAGCGGGACCTACGAGCAGTACTTC. Protein sequence: CASSVGSGTYEQYF.

J is TRBJ2-5 and V is TRBV7-2, with 7 bases lining up with TRBD2. CDR3 length: 15 amino acids. Trimming at V came to 7 bases and at J to 5 bases, leaving 13 bases not matched to a gene. CDR1 SGHTA and CDR2 FQGNSA come from the germline V gene. CDR3 DNA sequence: TGTGCCAGCAAATCCCCGAGGCGGGAGAGGGAGACCCAGTACTTC. As protein: CASKSPRRERETQYF.

The chain is built from TRBV7-2 and TRBJ2-3, with 9 bases that match TRBD2. This CDR3 is built from 17 residues. Trimming at V came to 5 bases and at J to 2 bases, leaving 11 bases not matched to a gene. Germline lookup yields CDR1 SGHTA and CDR2 FQGNSA. The CDR3 DNA sequence: TGTGCCAGCAGCCCTAGGGGCGGGGGGGACCTCACAGATACGCAGTATTTT. It specifies CASSPRGGGDLTDTQYF. Complete variable domain (other parts from reference TRBV7-2 and TRBJ2-3): GAGVSQSPSNKVTEKGKDVELRCDPISGHTALYWYRQSLGQGLEFLIYFQGNSAPDKSGLPSDRFSAERTGGSVSTLTIQRTQQEDSAVYLCASSPRGGGDLTDTQYFGPGTRLTVL.

In this sample, this clonotype turned up a few times. This rearrangement joins TRBV5-1 to TRBJ1-5, with D tentatively TRBD1 (5 bases). Trimming pared 4 bases from V and 4 bases from J, leaving 15 bases between. The V gene's germline CDR1 is SGHRS and CDR2 YFSETQ. The CDR3 is 15 residues long. The CDR3 loop reads CASSPNGAENQPQHF. In nucleotides, the CDR3 is TGCGCCAGCAGCCCGAATGGGGCGGAAAATCAGCCCCAGCATTTT.

The chain joins TRBV4-2 to TRBJ2-3; 9 nucleotides match TRBD2. Germline V gene lookup returns CDR1 LGHNA and CDR2 YNFKEQ. Germline trimming cut 3 bases from V and 0 bases from J; bases unmatched to any gene: 4. This CDR3 has 16 residues. The CDR3 is CASSQAAGGSTDTQYF. CDR3 bases: TGTGCCAGCAGCCAGGCAGCGGGGGGCAGCACAGATACGCAGTATTTT.

The sample holds many counts of this clonotype. The V call is TRBV7-2, the J call TRBJ2-7; 12 nucleotides line up with TRBD2. From germline, CDR1 is SGHTA and CDR2 FQGNSA. With V trimmed by 5 bases and J by 2 bases, 10 bases remained unmatched. The CDR3 runs 17 residues. In nucleotides, the CDR3 is TGTGCCAGCAGCGCACTAGCGGGGGGACTACCTCCCTACGAGCAGTACTTC. The encoded protein is CASSALAGGLPPYEQYF.

Only a few counts were recorded for this clonotype. The genes are TRBV20-1 and TRBJ2-5; TRBD1 matches 7 bases. The CDR3 spans 15 residues. V was pared by 4 bases and J by 2 bases, with 10 bases of the junction left unmatched. The germline V gene encodes CDR1 DFQATT and CDR2 SNEGSKA (reference sequence). This chain's CDR3 is CSATSPDRKQETQYF. Here the CDR3 DNA reads TGCAGTGCTACTAGCCCGGACAGGAAACAAGAGACCCAGTACTTC.

This clonotype was observed at least ten times. The chain is built from TRBV28 and TRBJ2-3; 11 bases are a match to TRBD2. After removal of 5 bases from V and 7 bases from J, the junction contained 14 bases not matched to a gene. Germline CDR1 reads MDHEN; CDR2 reads SYDVKM. The length of the CDR3 is 17 residues. CDR3 residues: CASSPSEASGRRYTQYF. The CDR3 nucleotides read TGTGCCAGCAGTCCTTCGGAAGCTAGCGGGAGGCGGTATACGCAGTATTTT. The complete variable domain, with remaining parts taken from reference TRBV28 and TRBJ2-3, reads DVKVTQSSRYLVKRTGEKVFLECVQDMDHENMFWYRQDPGLGLRLIYFSYDVKMKEKGDIPEGYSVSREKKERFSLILESASTNQTSMYLCASSPSEASGRRYTQYFGPGTRLTVL.

The chain joins TRBV20-1 to TRBJ2-7; D may be TRBD2 (7 bases). The germline V gene has CDR1 DFQATT and CDR2 SNEGSKA (reference sequence). The CDR3 has 13 residues. V lost 5 bases to trimming and J lost 3 bases, with 14 bases between them. The CDR3 is CSALGGGNYEQYF. Here the CDR3 DNA reads TGCAGTGCTCTGGGGGGGGGCAACTACGAGCAGTACTTC.